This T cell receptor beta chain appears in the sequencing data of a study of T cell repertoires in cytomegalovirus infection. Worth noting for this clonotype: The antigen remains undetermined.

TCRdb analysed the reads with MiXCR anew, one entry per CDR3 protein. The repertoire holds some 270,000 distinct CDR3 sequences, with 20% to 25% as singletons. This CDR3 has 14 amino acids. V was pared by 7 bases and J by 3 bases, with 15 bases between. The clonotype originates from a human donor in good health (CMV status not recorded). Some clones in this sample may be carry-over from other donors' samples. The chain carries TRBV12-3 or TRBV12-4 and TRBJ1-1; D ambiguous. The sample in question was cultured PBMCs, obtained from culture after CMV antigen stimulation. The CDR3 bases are TGTGCCAGCACCGTAGGCGGTCTGGACACTGAAGCTTTCTTT. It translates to CASTVGGLDTEAFF.